The rows below give T cell receptor beta chains drawn from one sample of a study of blood T cell repertoires in COVID-19. Clones were sequenced by immunoSEQ multiplex PCR, and TCRdb holds only the in-frame ones, with some missing. In the table there are hundreds of thousands of clones, around 90% of which are singletons. Sequencing was carried out using peripheral blood. All receptors come from a woman between 35 and 50 years old with COVID-19, enrolled during active disease. The CDR3 runs from the conserved cysteine through the conserved F or W. The order of the fields is CDR3 protein, CDR3 DNA, D gene, clone size, V gene, J gene. A D gene is named only where the DNA matches it firmly. Part of the rows lack a size; the others show once, few, many or a class for expanded clones.

CDR3aa: CARKTGLAGVGSYNEQFF
CDR3nt: TGTGCCAGGAAGACGGGACTAGCGGGAGTCGGCTCCTACAATGAGCAGTTCTTC
d_gene: TRBD2
abundance: once
v_gene: TRBV7-8
j_gene: TRBJ2-1

CDR3aa: CASSISPQETQYF
CDR3nt: TGTGCCAGTAGTATAAGCCCCCAAGAGACCCAGTACTTC
d_gene: NA
abundance: NA
v_gene: TRBV19
j_gene: TRBJ2-5

CDR3aa: CASSLGLAGGSDTQYF
CDR3nt: TGTGCCAGCAGCTTAGGTTTAGCGGGGGGTTCAGATACGCAGTATTTT
d_gene: TRBD2
abundance: NA
v_gene: TRBV7-2
j_gene: TRBJ2-3

CDR3aa: CASSSTASGNTIYF
CDR3nt: TGTGCCAGCAGTTCGACAGCTTCTGGAAACACCATATATTTT
d_gene: NA
abundance: once
v_gene: TRBV6-5
j_gene: TRBJ1-3

CDR3aa: CASVDRGSYGYTF
CDR3nt: TGTGCCAGCGTTGACAGGGGAAGTTATGGCTACACCTTC
d_gene: TRBD1
abundance: NA
v_gene: TRBV6-5
j_gene: TRBJ1-2

CDR3aa: CASSLVVWDRNTGELFF
CDR3nt: TGCGCCAGCAGCTTGGTAGTATGGGACAGAAACACCGGGGAGCTGTTTTTT
d_gene: TRBD1
abundance: NA
v_gene: TRBV5-1
j_gene: TRBJ2-2

CDR3aa: CASTPTGNEKLFF
CDR3nt: TGTGCCAGCACCCCGACAGGTAATGAAAAACTGTTTTTT
d_gene: NA
abundance: NA
v_gene: TRBV27
j_gene: TRBJ1-4

CDR3aa: CASSLVPRLETQYF
CDR3nt: TGTGCCAGCAGCTTAGTCCCCCGGTTAGAGACCCAGTACTTC
d_gene: NA
abundance: NA
v_gene: TRBV7-6
j_gene: TRBJ2-5

CDR3aa: CASSLPGVQAYNEQFF
CDR3nt: TGTGCCAGCAGTTTACCAGGGGTCCAAGCCTACAATGAGCAGTTCTTC
d_gene: NA
abundance: NA
v_gene: TRBV27
j_gene: TRBJ2-1

CDR3aa: CASATARGQPQHF
CDR3nt: TGTGCCAGCGCGACAGCTAGGGGTCAGCCCCAGCATTTT
d_gene: NA
abundance: NA
v_gene: TRBV6-5
j_gene: TRBJ1-5

CDR3aa: CAAGRGGGNSPLHF
CDR3nt: TGTGCCGCTGGGAGGGGTGGGGGGAATTCACCCCTCCACTTT
d_gene: NA
abundance: NA
v_gene: TRBV10-3
j_gene: TRBJ1-6

CDR3aa: CASSLGTSGGLQETQYF
CDR3nt: TGTGCCAGCAGTTTAGGGACTAGCGGGGGACTCCAAGAGACCCAGTACTTC
d_gene: TRBD2
abundance: NA
v_gene: TRBV27
j_gene: TRBJ2-5

CDR3aa: CASSGQGSNGYTF
CDR3nt: TGTGCCAGCAGCGGACAGGGGAGTAACGGCTACACCTTC
d_gene: TRBD1
abundance: NA
v_gene: TRBV9
j_gene: TRBJ1-2

CDR3aa: CASSVDRLAGSTDTQYF
CDR3nt: TGTGCCAGCAGCGTAGATCGACTAGCGGGGTCCACAGATACGCAGTATTTT
d_gene: TRBD2
abundance: NA
v_gene: TRBV9
j_gene: TRBJ2-3

CDR3aa: CASSYQKPYNEQFF
CDR3nt: TGTGCCAGCAGTTATCAAAAGCCTTACAATGAGCAGTTCTTC
d_gene: NA
abundance: NA
v_gene: TRBV27
j_gene: TRBJ2-1

CDR3aa: CASSLATDTEAFF
CDR3nt: TGTGCCAGCAGCTTAGCGACAGACACTGAAGCTTTCTTT
d_gene: NA
abundance: once
v_gene: TRBV7-9
j_gene: TRBJ1-1

CDR3aa: CASSVGLGESASNTIYF
CDR3nt: TGTGCCAGCAGCGTAGGGTTAGGAGAATCGGCGTCAAACACCATATATTTT
d_gene: NA
abundance: NA
v_gene: TRBV9
j_gene: TRBJ1-3

CDR3aa: CASSPSQGGNQPQHF
CDR3nt: TGTGCCAGCTCACCAAGCCAGGGGGGCAACCAGCCCCAGCATTTT
d_gene: TRBD1
abundance: NA
v_gene: TRBV18
j_gene: TRBJ1-5

CDR3aa: CASGPFLGAGGWNEQFF
CDR3nt: TGTGCTAGTGGTCCCTTCCTCGGGGCGGGAGGCTGGAATGAGCAGTTCTTC
d_gene: TRBD2
abundance: NA
v_gene: TRBV12-5
j_gene: TRBJ2-1

CDR3aa: CASSTPGQDYGYTF
CDR3nt: TGTGCCAGCAGCACCCCGGGACAAGACTATGGCTACACCTTC
d_gene: NA
abundance: NA
v_gene: TRBV7-3
j_gene: TRBJ1-2

CDR3aa: CASSSGAGGPSYNEQFF
CDR3nt: TGTGCCAGCAGCTCGGGAGCGGGAGGGCCCTCCTACAATGAGCAGTTCTTC
d_gene: TRBD2
abundance: NA
v_gene: TRBV5-8
j_gene: TRBJ2-1

CDR3aa: CASSYTGLGNSPLHF
CDR3nt: TGTGCCAGCAGTTACACGGGATTGGGTAATTCACCCCTCCACTTT
d_gene: NA
abundance: once
v_gene: TRBV6-6
j_gene: TRBJ1-6

CDR3aa: CASSSWTGGRDQPQHF
CDR3nt: TGTGCCAGCAGCTCTTGGACAGGGGGCCGAGATCAGCCCCAGCATTTT
d_gene: TRBD1
abundance: NA
v_gene: TRBV7-8
j_gene: TRBJ1-5

CDR3aa: CASSQEGTGGMADTQYF
CDR3nt: TGTGCCAGCAGCCAAGAGGGGACAGGGGGGATGGCAGATACGCAGTATTTT
d_gene: TRBD1
abundance: NA
v_gene: TRBV4-2
j_gene: TRBJ2-3

CDR3aa: CASSPQTGEAFF
CDR3nt: TGTGCCAGCAGTCCTCAGACAGGGGAAGCTTTCTTT
d_gene: TRBD1
abundance: once
v_gene: TRBV27
j_gene: TRBJ1-1

CDR3aa: CASSLTGGFNSPLHF
CDR3nt: TGTGCCAGCAGCCTGACAGGGGGCTTTAATTCACCCCTCCACTTT
d_gene: TRBD1
abundance: NA
v_gene: TRBV5-8
j_gene: TRBJ1-6

CDR3aa: CASSARDRVYGYTF
CDR3nt: TGTGCCAGCAGCGCTAGGGACAGGGTCTATGGCTACACCTTC
d_gene: TRBD1
abundance: NA
v_gene: TRBV9
j_gene: TRBJ1-2

CDR3aa: CASTPAGFHEQYF
CDR3nt: TGTGCCAGCACCCCAGCGGGTTTCCACGAGCAGTACTTC
d_gene: NA
abundance: NA
v_gene: TRBV7-9
j_gene: TRBJ2-7

CDR3aa: CASSRIGGPPYNEQFF
CDR3nt: TGCGCCAGCAGCCGTATAGGGGGTCCCCCCTACAATGAGCAGTTCTTC
d_gene: NA
abundance: NA
v_gene: TRBV4-3
j_gene: TRBJ2-1

CDR3aa: CASSLERGPPETQYF
CDR3nt: TGTGCCAGCAGCTTAGAGCGGGGACCCCCAGAGACCCAGTACTTC
d_gene: TRBD2
abundance: NA
v_gene: TRBV7-9
j_gene: TRBJ2-5

CDR3aa: CASSYRTAGELFF
CDR3nt: TGTGCCAGCAGTTACCGGACAGCCGGGGAGCTGTTTTTT
d_gene: NA
abundance: NA
v_gene: TRBV6-2/TRBV6-3
j_gene: TRBJ2-2

CDR3aa: CSVEWPVGGASYEQYF
CDR3nt: TGCAGCGTTGAATGGCCAGTCGGGGGTGCGTCCTACGAGCAGTACTTC
d_gene: NA
abundance: NA
v_gene: TRBV29-1
j_gene: TRBJ2-7

CDR3aa: CASSIRGNTEAFF
CDR3nt: TGTGCCAGTAGTATCAGGGGGAACACTGAAGCTTTCTTT
d_gene: NA
abundance: few
v_gene: TRBV19
j_gene: TRBJ1-1

CDR3aa: CASSDTGTPYEQYF
CDR3nt: TGTGCCAGCAGTGATACCGGGACTCCCTACGAGCAGTACTTC
d_gene: NA
abundance: NA
v_gene: TRBV2
j_gene: TRBJ2-7

CDR3aa: CASSVLGATDTQYF
CDR3nt: TGTGCCAGCAGCGTATTAGGGGCCACAGATACGCAGTATTTT
d_gene: NA
abundance: once
v_gene: TRBV9
j_gene: TRBJ2-3

CDR3aa: CASSSWTALNTEAFF
CDR3nt: TGTGCCAGCAGCTCCTGGACAGCTTTGAACACTGAAGCTTTCTTT
d_gene: NA
abundance: NA
v_gene: TRBV7-9
j_gene: TRBJ1-1

CDR3aa: CASSLPLGNIQYF
CDR3nt: TGTGCCAGCAGTTTACCTCTAGGAAACATTCAGTACTTC
d_gene: NA
abundance: NA
v_gene: TRBV12-3/TRBV12-4
j_gene: TRBJ2-4

CDR3aa: CASSPAGNYGYTF
CDR3nt: TGTGCCAGCAGTCCCGCCGGGAACTATGGCTACACCTTC
d_gene: NA
abundance: NA
v_gene: TRBV28
j_gene: TRBJ1-2

CDR3aa: CASSLRLAGEGGELFF
CDR3nt: TGTGCCAGCAGCTTAAGACTAGCGGGAGAAGGCGGGGAGCTGTTTTTT
d_gene: TRBD2
abundance: NA
v_gene: TRBV11-3
j_gene: TRBJ2-2

CDR3aa: CASSRTGGPTDTQYF
CDR3nt: TGTGCCAGCAGCCGAACAGGGGGCCCCACAGATACGCAGTATTTT
d_gene: TRBD1
abundance: NA
v_gene: TRBV7-9
j_gene: TRBJ2-3

CDR3aa: CATSEPTGLGRETQYF
CDR3nt: TGTGCCACCAGTGAGCCGACAGGACTGGGGCGAGAGACCCAGTACTTC
d_gene: NA
abundance: NA
v_gene: TRBV24-1
j_gene: TRBJ2-5

CDR3aa: CASSWDSRYEQYF
CDR3nt: TGTGCCAGCAGCTGGGACAGCAGATACGAGCAGTACTTC
d_gene: TRBD1
abundance: NA
v_gene: TRBV11-2
j_gene: TRBJ2-7

CDR3aa: CASSLGQASGANVLTF
CDR3nt: TGTGCCAGCAGCTTAGGACAGGCGTCTGGGGCCAACGTCCTGACTTTC
d_gene: NA
abundance: NA
v_gene: TRBV11-3
j_gene: TRBJ2-6

CDR3aa: CASSFSPGTTSTEETQYF
CDR3nt: TGCGCCAGCAGCTTTAGCCCGGGGACAACTTCCACGGAAGAGACCCAGTACTTC
d_gene: NA
abundance: NA
v_gene: TRBV5-1
j_gene: TRBJ2-5

CDR3aa: CSVTSGGSSYEQYF
CDR3nt: TGCAGCGTTACTAGCGGGGGTTCCTCCTACGAGCAGTACTTC
d_gene: TRBD2
abundance: NA
v_gene: TRBV29-1
j_gene: TRBJ2-7

CDR3aa: CASSQTLGFYEQYF
CDR3nt: TGTGCCAGCAGTCAGACACTAGGCTTTTACGAGCAGTACTTC
d_gene: NA
abundance: once
v_gene: TRBV6-2/TRBV6-3
j_gene: TRBJ2-7

CDR3aa: CASSLVNSGANVLTF
CDR3nt: TGCGCCAGCAGCTTGGTCAACTCTGGGGCCAACGTCCTGACTTTC
d_gene: NA
abundance: NA
v_gene: TRBV5-1
j_gene: TRBJ2-6

CDR3aa: CASSSQGLGNTEAFF
CDR3nt: TGTGCCAGCAGTTCCCAGGGGTTAGGGAACACTGAAGCTTTCTTT
d_gene: NA
abundance: once
v_gene: TRBV6-2/TRBV6-3
j_gene: TRBJ1-1

CDR3aa: CASSVQPLLAAFQETQYF
CDR3nt: TGTGCCAGCAGTGTTCAGCCGTTACTAGCCGCATTCCAAGAGACCCAGTACTTC
d_gene: NA
abundance: NA
v_gene: TRBV2
j_gene: TRBJ2-5

CDR3aa: CASSARDFSYNEQFF
CDR3nt: TGTGCCAGTAGTGCCCGGGACTTTTCCTACAATGAGCAGTTCTTC
d_gene: NA
abundance: NA
v_gene: TRBV19
j_gene: TRBJ2-1

CDR3aa: CASSSTPLTGDGETQYF
CDR3nt: TGCGCCAGCAGCTCCACCCCCCTCACGGGGGACGGGGAGACCCAGTACTTC
d_gene: NA
abundance: NA
v_gene: TRBV5-1
j_gene: TRBJ2-5

CDR3aa: CASSPPGHADNEQFF
CDR3nt: TGTGCCAGCTCACCTCCGGGACACGCCGACAATGAGCAGTTCTTC
d_gene: NA
abundance: NA
v_gene: TRBV18
j_gene: TRBJ2-1

CDR3aa: CASSPRTSGRYPDTQYF
CDR3nt: TGTGCCAGCAGTCCTCGGACTAGCGGGAGGTACCCAGATACGCAGTATTTT
d_gene: TRBD2
abundance: NA
v_gene: TRBV27
j_gene: TRBJ2-3